A single sample is the source of the 11 T cell receptor beta chains below, sequenced in a study of control samples from healthy donors and cancer patients. Profiling relied on immunoSEQ multiplex PCR, and the TCRdb table lists in-frame clones only, not all of them. The sample includes around 120,000 clones, approximately 88% seen only once; the top ten take around 3.5%. Sequenced input: blood. These TCRs come from a middle-aged man in good health.

The rearrangement links TRBV3-1 (or the pseudogene TRBV3-2) to TRBJ1-3; no definite D call. V shed 2 bases and J shed 0 bases, with 11 bases lying between them. Germline V gene lookup returns CDR1 LGHDT and CDR2 YNNKEL (reference sequence). The CDR3 sequence is 16 residues long. CDR3 nucleotide sequence: TGTGCCAGCAGCCAATTCCGAGCTAGCTCTGGAAACACCATATATTTT. It codes for CASSQFRASSGNTIYF.

The chain joins TRBV12-5 to TRBJ1-4; D possibly corresponds to TRBD1 (5 bases). Germline V lookup: CDR1 LGHNT, CDR2 FRNRAP. The CDR3 totals 15 residues. V dropped 1 base and J dropped 6 bases, with 12 bases sitting between them. CDR3 in DNA: TGTGCTAGTGGTTTGGCGACGGGACGAGATGAAAAACTGTTTTTT. It yields the protein CASGLATGRDEKLFF. Looking up the rest from reference TRBV12-5 and TRBJ1-4 gives the full variable domain: DARVTQTPRHKVTEMGQEVTMRCQPILGHNTVFWYRQTMMQGLELLAYFRNRAPLDDSGMPKDRFSAEMPDATLATLKIQPSEPRDSAVYFCASGLATGRDEKLFFGSGTQLSVL.

The chain uses TRBV27 and TRBJ2-2, with a possible D match to TRBD2 (6 bases). V lost 2 bases and J lost 10, with 14 bases in between. In germline, CDR1 is MNHEY, CDR2 SMNVEV (reference sequence). The CDR3 extends over 14 amino acids. The CDR3 DNA reads as TGTGCCAGCAGTTTACCGGGGACTCCGAAGGAGCTGTTTTTT. It yields the protein CASSLPGTPKELFF.

The CDR3 is CASSLVETYYEQYF. CDR3 in DNA: TGTGCCAGCAGCTTAGTTGAAACTTACTACGAGCAGTACTTC. This chain connects TRBV7-9 to TRBJ2-7, with D unclear. The CDR3 totals 14 residues. The germline gives CDR1 SEHNR, CDR2 FQNEAQ (reference sequence). Trimming pared 1 base from V and 3 bases from J, leaving 10 bases between.

The rearrangement links TRBV15 to TRBJ1-4, with 8 bases aligning to TRBD1. Germline CDR1 is LNHNV and CDR2 is YYDKDF (reference sequence). The CDR3 extends over 14 amino acids. Germline trimming cut 3 bases from V and 8 bases from J; bases unmatched to any gene: 5. DNA of the CDR3: TGTGCCACCAGCAGTAGCAGGGGGCTCGAAAAACTGTTTTTT. This gives the protein CATSSSRGLEKLFF.

This chain joins TRBV11-1 and TRBJ1-6; D unclear. The germline CDR1 and CDR2 sequences are SGHAT and FQDESV (reference sequence). This CDR3 is 14 amino acids long. Trimming took 5 bases from V and 14 from J, leaving 19 bases between them. In nucleotides, the CDR3 is TGTGCCAGCAGCCCCGCGGGCTTGGGCATGGCCCTCCACTTT. Its protein is CASSPAGLGMALHF.

This chain links TRBV19 with TRBJ2-5; D unresolved. Germline V gives CDR1 LNHDA, CDR2 SQIVND (reference sequence). This CDR3 spans 14 amino acids. The ends were cut back, 1 base at V and 2 bases at J, with 8 bases in the middle. CDR3 protein: CASSIGRFQETQYF. The CDR3 DNA sequence: TGTGCCAGTAGTATAGGACGATTTCAAGAGACCCAGTACTTC.

J is TRBJ1-2 and V is TRBV5-4; 7 nucleotides align to TRBD1. CDR3 length equals 12 residues. Germline V lookup: CDR1 SGHNT, CDR2 YYREEE (reference sequence). J was trimmed by 7 bases and V by 5 bases; bases with no gene match: 5. The CDR3 DNA is TGTGCCAGCAGGCCGACAGGGCTTGGCTACACCTTC. Residues: CASRPTGLGYTF.

This clone has a single count. This chain joins TRBV2 and TRBJ2-3; D is unclear. Trimming left V 4 bases short and J 2 bases short, with 7 bases between. The length of the CDR3 is 13 residues. Germline V gives CDR1 SNHLY, CDR2 FYNNEI. The CDR3 DNA reads as TGTGCCAGCAGTGGAACCAACACAGATACGCAGTATTTT. Protein product: CASSGTNTDTQYF.

J is TRBJ2-1 and V is TRBV7-2; 9 bases fit TRBD1. This CDR3 spans 16 amino acids. Trimming cost V 5 bases and J 3 bases; bases outside gene matches: 8. Germline V gives CDR1 SGHTA, CDR2 FQGNSA. CDR3 sequence: CASSPQGTGNYNEQFF. CDR3 sequence (DNA): TGTGCCAGCAGCCCCCAGGGGACAGGGAACTACAATGAGCAGTTCTTC.

The rearrangement joins TRBV3-1 (or the pseudogene TRBV3-2) to TRBJ1-1; D ambiguous. V lost 1 base and J 2 bases, leaving 5 bases between the germline ends. Germline V gene data show CDR1 as LGHDT and CDR2 as YNNKEL (reference sequence). The CDR3 spans 13 residues. The CDR3 loop reads CASSQAYNTEAFF. The CDR3 bases are TGTGCCAGCAGCCAAGCCTATAACACTGAAGCTTTCTTT.